Listed below are T cell receptor beta chains from one sample, sequenced in a study of beta chain features in type 1 diabetes. TCRdb keeps only in-frame clones here, not all; method: immunoSEQ multiplex PCR. In the table there are some 350,000 clones, about 13% of which are singletons. Sequencing was performed on naive CD4+ T cells from blood. All receptors derive from a woman younger than 35 with type 1 diabetes. The CDR3 runs from the conserved cysteine through the conserved F or W. The D gene is left open where the match is weak. Rows give clone size only sometimes, using once, few, many, or a class for an expanded clone.

J: TRBJ1-2; D: .; size: .; V: TRBV20-1; DNA: TGCAGTGCCCACAATGGCTACACCTTC; CDR3: CSAHNGYTF
J: TRBJ2-3; D: .; size: .; V: TRBV10-3; DNA: TGTGCCATCAGTACCCCTCCGGAGATCACAGATACGCAGTATTTT; CDR3: CAISTPPEITDTQYF
J: TRBJ2-1; D: TRBD2; size: few; V: TRBV9; DNA: TGTGCCAGCAGCGTAGATGACGGGACTAGCGGTTTGAATGAGCAGTTCTTC; CDR3: CASSVDDGTSGLNEQFF
J: TRBJ2-2; D: .; size: .; V: TRBV5-4; DNA: TGTGCCAGCAGCCGACAGGATAACACCGGGGAGCTGTTTTTT; CDR3: CASSRQDNTGELFF
J: TRBJ2-1; D: TRBD2; size: few; V: TRBV7-9; DNA: TGTGCCAGCAGCTCGGGACTAGCGGGGTCCAATGAGCAGTTCTTC; CDR3: CASSSGLAGSNEQFF
J: TRBJ2-7; D: .; size: .; V: TRBV28; DNA: TGTGCCAGCAGTTGGGACATCGGGGAACAGTACTTC; CDR3: CASSWDIGEQYF
J: TRBJ2-7; D: .; size: .; V: TRBV28; DNA: TGTGCCAGCAGTTTGGTTGGGCTTCCCTACGAGCAGTACTTC; CDR3: CASSLVGLPYEQYF
J: TRBJ2-7; D: TRBD2; size: few; V: TRBV27; DNA: TGTGCCAGCAGACTAGAGCGGGGCGGCTCCTACGAGCAGTACTTC; CDR3: CASRLERGGSYEQYF
J: TRBJ1-2; D: .; size: .; V: TRBV6-5; DNA: TGTGCCAGCAGTTACTCGCAGGGTCGTCCATATGGCTACACCTTC; CDR3: CASSYSQGRPYGYTF
J: TRBJ1-1; D: .; size: few; V: TRBV27; DNA: TGTGCCAGCAGTTTATCCCCTCCCTACACTGAAGCTTTCTTT; CDR3: CASSLSPPYTEAFF
J: TRBJ1-5; D: .; size: few; V: TRBV19; DNA: TGTGCCAGTAGGTCGGGCCGCGGGGCCAATCAGCCCCAGCATTTT; CDR3: CASRSGRGANQPQHF
J: TRBJ2-1; D: TRBD2; size: .; V: TRBV9; DNA: TGTGCCAGCAGCGTTAGCGGGAGGGTCTACAATGAGCAGTTCTTC; CDR3: CASSVSGRVYNEQFF
J: TRBJ2-3; D: .; size: few; V: TRBV7-9; DNA: TGTGCCAGCAGCAACAGAGATACGCAGTATTTT; CDR3: CASSNRDTQYF
J: TRBJ2-2; D: .; size: .; V: TRBV7-6; DNA: TGTGCCAGCAGCTCCCTTAGGGGCCGTAGGGCCGGGGAGCTGTTTTTT; CDR3: CASSSLRGRRAGELFF
J: TRBJ2-3; D: TRBD1; size: few; V: TRBV28; DNA: TGTGCCAGCCGCGGGACAGGGACTCGAGTGGGGGTGGATACGCAGTATTTT; CDR3: CASRGTGTRVGVDTQYF
J: TRBJ2-1; D: TRBD1; size: few; V: TRBV28; DNA: TGTGCCAGCAGTCTTACGGGGACAGCCTACAATGAGCAGTTCTTC; CDR3: CASSLTGTAYNEQFF
J: TRBJ1-2; D: .; size: .; V: TRBV2; DNA: TGTGCCAGCAATGGTGGGGGCCGGGACACGACATATGGCTACACCTTC; CDR3: CASNGGGRDTTYGYTF
J: TRBJ1-1; D: .; size: few; V: TRBV19; DNA: TGTGCCAGTAGTTCCAGGGTCTACACTGAAGCTTTCTTT; CDR3: CASSSRVYTEAFF
J: TRBJ1-5; D: .; size: few; V: TRBV5-1; DNA: TGCGCCAGCAGCTTGATCGGAGGAAATCAGCCCCAGCATTTT; CDR3: CASSLIGGNQPQHF
J: TRBJ2-5; D: .; size: .; V: TRBV4-1; DNA: TGCGCCAGCAGCCAAGTTTATGTTCTGGAGACCCAGTACTTC; CDR3: CASSQVYVLETQYF
J: TRBJ2-5; D: TRBD1; size: few; V: TRBV30; DNA: TGTGCTTTGGCACAGGGGTGGCAAGAGACCCAGTACTTC; CDR3: CALAQGWQETQYF
J: TRBJ2-7; D: TRBD2; size: few; V: TRBV27; DNA: TGTGCCAGCAGTTTGACTAGCGGGAGGATTAGTACTAATATCTACGAGCAGTACTTC; CDR3: CASSLTSGRISTNIYEQYF
J: TRBJ2-3; D: TRBD2; size: .; V: TRBV5-6; DNA: TGTGCCAGCAGCTACCCGGGACTAGCGGGAGGTACAGATACGCAGTATTTT; CDR3: CASSYPGLAGGTDTQYF
J: TRBJ2-7; D: TRBD2; size: few; V: TRBV28; DNA: TGTGCCAGCAGTGCTCCGGGACTAGCGGGAGGAGGTAGGCTAGGCGAGCAGTACTTC; CDR3: CASSAPGLAGGGRLGEQYF
J: TRBJ1-5; D: .; size: few; V: TRBV30; DNA: TGTGCCTGGAGCCTGCAAGGGGCGGGCAATCAGCCCCAGCATTTT; CDR3: CAWSLQGAGNQPQHF
J: TRBJ2-3; D: .; size: .; V: TRBV27; DNA: TGTGCCAGCACTCGGACGACGGGACTCGGGCCTGATACGCAGTATTTT; CDR3: CASTRTTGLGPDTQYF
J: TRBJ1-5; D: .; size: .; V: TRBV29-1; DNA: TGCAGCGTCCCCCTGGGGGGGTGGTATAGCAATCAGCCCCAGCATTTT; CDR3: CSVPLGGWYSNQPQHF
J: TRBJ1-5; D: TRBD1; size: few; V: TRBV4-1; DNA: TGCGCCAGCAGCCAAGGGACAGGGGGGAGCAATCAGCCCCAGCATTTT; CDR3: CASSQGTGGSNQPQHF
J: TRBJ2-1; D: .; size: .; V: TRBV7-9; DNA: TGTGCCAGCAGTCCTGGGACTCTCTCGTTTGTCTTC; CDR3: CASSPGTLSFVF
J: TRBJ2-5; D: TRBD1; size: few; V: TRBV6-5; DNA: TGTGCCAGCAGTTATGGGACAGACTCGGAGACCCAGTACTTC; CDR3: CASSYGTDSETQYF
J: TRBJ2-1; D: TRBD1; size: few; V: TRBV7-9; DNA: TGTGCCAGCAGCCGACAGGGACCGAGCTCCTACAATGAGCAGTTCTTC; CDR3: CASSRQGPSSYNEQFF
J: TRBJ1-1; D: TRBD1; size: few; V: TRBV4-3; DNA: TGCGCCAGCAGCCAAGGCCCCACGGGACAGGGGGGGGTGAACACTGAAGCTTTCTTT; CDR3: CASSQGPTGQGGVNTEAFF
J: TRBJ1-1; D: .; size: .; V: TRBV18; DNA: TGTGCCAGCTCACCCCGTACAGGGGAAGCTTTCTTT; CDR3: CASSPRTGEAFF
J: TRBJ2-7; D: TRBD2; size: few; V: TRBV9; DNA: TGTGCCAGCAGCGTAGAAGGGACTAGCGCATACGAGCAGTACTTC; CDR3: CASSVEGTSAYEQYF
J: TRBJ2-5; D: TRBD1; size: .; V: TRBV5-1; DNA: TGCGCCAGCAGCCTAGGGACAGTCCAAGAGACCCAGTACTTC; CDR3: CASSLGTVQETQYF